This paragraph reports one T cell receptor (beta chain). This receptor's antigen is unknown. Qualities for individual bases were not recorded, and no much larger clone is one base off. The data derive from a study of response to subunit inactivated influenza vaccine listed by TCRdb under 2018. Concerning the study at large: Deep quantitative T cell receptor repertoire profiling was used in the study to track responses to a trivalent subunit inactivated influenza vaccine. Broader findings and caveats from the paper: According to the authors, only a limited number of new T cells may be recruited by each seasonal influenza vaccination.

For CDR1 and CDR2, the germline V gene (reference sequence) lists DFQATT and SNEGSKA. There are 15 amino acids in the CDR3, from cysteine to phenylalanine inclusive. Only the CDR3 part of the read is kept: 45 bases, read in frame from the first base. Germline trimming amounts to 6 bases on V and 2 bases on J, with 7 as the count of junction bases outside the gene matches. The library came from RT-PCR. The sequencer was an Illumina HiSeq 2500. The public reads were reprocessed in TCRdb via fastp at Q25 and MiXCR, keeping in-frame beta chains. Under each unique CDR3 protein, matching rows form one entry showing the most common genes and DNA. Recorded for this sample are 450,000 to 600,000 distinct CDR3 sequences; 6.5% to 8% of them occurred a single time. The ten largest make up 13% of the sample.

The TCR originated in a man aged 50 to 69 who received an inactivated influenza vaccine. Donor details come from another sample of the same person, matched by shared clones. The chain couples TRBV20-1 to TRBJ2-7, with 13 bases aligning to TRBD2. The source material was PBMCs from blood, sampled less than 30 months after vaccination. The CDR3 protein: CSARRGLAGAYEQYF. The nucleotide sequence reads TGCAGTGCCCGAAGAGGACTAGCGGGAGCCTACGAGCAGTACTTC.